The clone carrying this T cell receptor (beta chain) was recorded only once. TCRdb passed the 5' RACE reads through MiXCR, listing each CDR3 protein once. Here the sample spans nearly 45,000 distinct CDR3 sequences, roughly a tenth being singletons. The sample is drawn from a study of early T cells in non-severe SARS-CoV-2 infection. About the research overall: Sequenced material consisted of bulk RNA (from unsorted whole blood), and chains were unpaired.

The CDR3 sequence is 13 residues long. The ends were cut back, 10 bases at V and 3 bases at J, with 16 bases in the middle. CDR1 is SGHNT, CDR2 YYREEE, per germline (reference sequence). The genes are TRBV5-4 and TRBJ1-1; no firm D call. The clonotype originates from an adult who was a healthcare worker with PCR-confirmed SARS-CoV-2 infection or an uninfected control (not recorded which). The sample taken for sequencing was whole blood. This CDR3 reads CAGSKEVHTEAFF. Written as DNA, the CDR3 is TGTGCCGGATCAAAAGAGGTCCACACTGAAGCTTTCTTT.